Shown below are 32 T cell receptor beta chains from a single sample sequenced in a study of beta chain features in type 1 diabetes. Study-level findings and limits: Shorter TCRB CDR3s, moderately but significantly so, were found in Type 1 diabetes patients in all four CD4+ subsets.

Of the isolated RNA, all was reverse transcribed, and so the sequenced material was expressed TCRB transcripts. Produced via immunoSEQ multiplex PCR; TCRdb's table is partial and in-frame only. The sample consists of around 140,000 clones, approximately 10% of them appearing once. For these receptors, no antigen is known. Material for sequencing was central memory CD4+ T cells from blood. These TCRs come from a man aged 25-40 years with type 1 diabetes.

This clone was observed a handful of times. This sequence joins TRBV7-2 and TRBJ1-2; 7 bases are shared with TRBD1. The junction had 5 bases not matched to a gene; V was cut back by 5 bases and J by 5 bases. CDR1 SGHTA and CDR2 FQGNSA come from the germline V gene. This CDR3 is 13 amino acids long. In DNA form, the CDR3 reads TGTGCCAGCAGCCGGGACAGTTCTTATGGCTACACCTTC. Its translation: CASSRDSSYGYTF.

In its sample, this clone was seen a few times. The V and J genes are TRBV4-2 and TRBJ2-2, with D unresolved. V shed 1 base and J shed 1 base, with 10 bases lying between them. The CDR3 runs 16 residues. Germline V gene data show CDR1 as LGHNA and CDR2 as YNFKEQ. The CDR3 DNA reads as TGTGCCAGCAGCCAAGTCCCGGTGATGAACACCGGGGAGCTGTTTTTT. This encodes CASSQVPVMNTGELFF.

Note on this clone: The same CDR3 is also encoded by other DNA sequences in this sample. This chain uses TRBV9 with TRBJ2-3, with a possible D match to TRBD1 (6 bases). Trimming removed 0 bases from V and 1 base from J, with 9 bases in between. This CDR3 comprises 15 residues. CDR1 is SGDLS and CDR2 is YYNGEE in the germline V gene. CDR3 protein: CASSVEQGRTDTQYF. Here the CDR3 DNA reads TGTGCCAGCAGCGTAGAACAGGGCCGCACAGATACGCAGTATTTT.

This clone was detected a few times. J is TRBJ2-5 and V is TRBV7-9, with 8 bases fitting TRBD2. The CDR3 extends over 17 amino acids. Germline V gives CDR1 SEHNR, CDR2 FQNEAQ (reference sequence). Trimming removed 5 bases from V and 0 bases from J; junction bases left unmatched: 11. The CDR3 bases are TGTGCCAGCAGCCTATTCCACGGGGGGGCCGACCAAGAGACCCAGTACTTC. Its translation is CASSLFHGGADQETQYF.

This clone has only a few counts. This sequence joins TRBV12-5 and TRBJ1-4; 10 bases agree with TRBD1. The CDR3 covers 13 residues. The germline V gene encodes CDR1 LGHNT and CDR2 FRNRAP. Losses at the gene ends were 8 bases for V and 5 bases for J; bases not matched to a gene: 2. CDR3 in DNA: TGTGCTAGTACGGGACAGGGGAATGAAAAACTGTTTTTT. This gives the protein CASTGQGNEKLFF.

This chain connects TRBV9 to TRBJ2-3, with 15 bases lining up with TRBD2. The V gene end was trimmed by 3 bases and the J gene end by 3 bases; junction bases not matched to a gene: 8. From germline, CDR1 is SGDLS and CDR2 YYNGEE. This CDR3 has 18 residues. The DNA for the CDR3 is TGTGCCAGCAGCGCGAGCGGACTAGCGGGGGGGCCAACAGATACGCAGTATTTT. Translation: CASSASGLAGGPTDTQYF.

This clone was seen a handful of times. The chain combines TRBV4-3 with TRBJ2-3; no firm D call. The CDR3 consists of 14 residues. CDR1 LGHNA and CDR2 YSLEER come from the germline V gene. The V gene lost 0 bases and the J gene lost 8 bases, with 12 bases spanning the gap. Written as DNA, the CDR3 is TGCGCCAGCAGCCAAGATCAGAAGCCGGGTACGCAGTATTTT. Protein sequence: CASSQDQKPGTQYF.

In its sample, this clone was seen a few times. J is TRBJ1-2 and V is TRBV27; TRBD1 matches at 8 bases. CDR1 and CDR2 (germline): MNHEY, SMNVEV (reference sequence). The CDR3 runs to 15 residues. Germline trimming cut 6 bases from V and 6 bases from J; bases unmatched to any gene: 12. CDR3 loop: CASRPTGVRYDGYTF. CDR3 nucleotide sequence: TGTGCCAGCAGACCGACAGGGGTTCGTTATGATGGCTACACCTTC.

This clone has just a few counts. The chain combines TRBV19 with TRBJ1-2; D is unclear. Between the trimmed V and J ends, which lost 1 base and 9 bases, there was a span of 6 bases. This CDR3 region has 11 residues. Germline V gives CDR1 LNHDA, CDR2 SQIVND (reference sequence). The CDR3 DNA follows: TGTGCCAGTAGTATAGCCGAGAGCTACACCTTC. Its translation is CASSIAESYTF.

This clone appeared a few times. The chain carries TRBV7-9 and TRBJ1-1; 8 bases are a match to TRBD1. J lost 7 bases, V lost 5 bases, and 3 bases had no gene match. Germline assignment: CDR1 SEHNR and CDR2 FQNEAQ (reference sequence). The CDR3 consists of 12 residues. The DNA of the CDR3 is TGTGCCAGCAGCAACACAGGGGGTGAAGCTTTCTTT. This gives the protein CASSNTGGEAFF.

This clone was found a few times. The V and J genes are TRBV9 and TRBJ2-7; possibly TRBD1 for D (5 bases). V was pared by 8 bases and J by 4 bases, with 22 bases between. The CDR3 contains 15 residues. Per germline, CDR1 SGDLS and CDR2 YYNGEE. The CDR3 here is CARARDNPKGYEQYF. The CDR3 DNA is TGTGCCAGGGCCAGGGATAACCCTAAGGGATACGAGCAGTACTTC.

In its sample, this clone was seen a few times. V is TRBV7-9 and J is TRBJ1-1; a possible D gene is TRBD1 (5 bases). V was pared by 5 bases and J by 1 base, with 8 bases between. There are 13 residues in the CDR3. Per the germline V gene, CDR1 is SEHNR and CDR2 is FQNEAQ (reference sequence). The chain's CDR3 is CASSPQGNTEAFF. CDR3 coding DNA: TGTGCCAGCAGCCCCCAGGGGAACACTGAAGCTTTCTTT.

The chain couples TRBV5-4 to TRBJ1-1; D perhaps matches TRBD1 (5 bases). CDR3 length: 15 residues. The V end lost 2 bases, the J end lost 4 bases, and 15 bases lay between the germline ends. CDR1 and CDR2 from the germline V gene are SGHNT and YYREEE (reference sequence). CDR3 sequence: CASSLKQSGATEAFF. CDR3 sequence (DNA): TGTGCCAGCAGCTTAAAACAGAGCGGGGCCACTGAAGCTTTCTTT.

This clone was counted between two and nine times. The rearrangement links TRBV7-6 to TRBJ2-1; 10 bases align to TRBD2. The germline V gene has CDR1 SGHVS and CDR2 FNYEAQ. This CDR3 is 16 amino acids long. With 5 bases clipped from V and 7 bases from J, the junction kept 11 bases outside the gene matches. DNA for the CDR3: TGTGCCAGCAGCCTAATCAGCGGGGGGGCAAAAAATGAGCAGTTCTTC. Translation gives CASSLISGGAKNEQFF.

This clone was counted a few times. CDR3 in DNA: TGTGCCAGCAGCTTAATCCCGGTCTTCTCGGACGAGCAGTACTTC. It yields the protein CASSLIPVFSDEQYF. The chain couples TRBV7-3 to TRBJ2-7, with D hard to call. Germline-derived CDR1 and CDR2 are SGHTA and FQGTGA. The CDR3 runs 15 residues. V was clipped by 1 base and J by 5 bases, with 15 bases between them.

The chain has TRBV2 and TRBJ2-5, with TRBD1 identical over 7 bases. V trimming: 5 bases; J trimming: 2 bases; junction bases outside the gene matches: 8. The length of the CDR3 is 15 residues. Germline CDR1 and CDR2: SNHLY and FYNNEI. CDR3 DNA sequence: TGTGCCAGCAGTCGACGCTGGACAGGACAAGAGACCCAGTACTTC. Translated, it gives CASSRRWTGQETQYF.

The chain uses TRBV29-1 and TRBJ2-3, with D possibly matching TRBD2 (6 bases). CDR3 length: 15 amino acids. Trimming took off 4 bases at V and 0 bases at J, with 14 bases between the two ends. From germline, CDR1 is SQVTM and CDR2 ANQGSEA. The CDR3 DNA follows: TGCAGCGTTGCGGCGGGGCCCTCTAGCACAGATACGCAGTATTTT. Its translation is CSVAAGPSSTDTQYF.

The V call is TRBV7-9, the J call TRBJ1-1, with 10 bases fitting TRBD1. From germline, CDR1 is SEHNR and CDR2 FQNEAQ (reference sequence). The CDR3 has 15 amino acids. The V gene end was trimmed by 6 bases and the J gene end by 1 base; junction bases not matched to a gene: 5. CDR3 sequence: CASRLGTGENTEAFF. CDR3 DNA sequence: TGTGCCAGCAGACTAGGGACAGGGGAGAACACTGAAGCTTTCTTT.

This clone was seen a few times. V gene TRBV4-3 combines with J gene TRBJ2-7, with D perhaps matching TRBD1 (7 bases). V shed 4 bases and J shed 3 bases, with 10 bases lying between them. The CDR3 covers 13 residues. CDR1 is LGHNA, CDR2 YSLEER, per germline. This chain's CDR3 is CASSPQGGYEQYF. The CDR3 DNA follows: TGCGCCAGCAGCCCCCAGGGGGGCTACGAGCAGTACTTC.

Regarding this clone: The junction departs from germline at one end; a sequencing error may be responsible. The CDR3 nucleotides read TGTGCCAGCTCATCACCCCTCGGGGGGAACACTGAAGCTTTCTTT. Residues: CASSSPLGGNTEAFF. The chain employs TRBV18 and TRBJ1-1, with a possible D match to TRBD1 (5 bases). This CDR3 comprises 15 residues. Germline V gene data show CDR1 as KGHSH and CDR2 as LQKENI.

This chain joins TRBV9 and TRBJ2-5; TRBD1 matches at 11 bases. The V gene's germline CDR1 is SGDLS and CDR2 YYNGEE. The CDR3 runs 16 residues. Trimming removed 2 bases from V and 5 bases from J; junction bases left unmatched: 8. As DNA, the CDR3 is TGTGCCAGCAGCGTTGGGACAGGGGGGGTTTGGGAGACCCAGTACTTC. As protein: CASSVGTGGVWETQYF.

The CDR3 here is CAIRGAGNQPQHF. In DNA, the CDR3 is TGTGCCATCAGGGGCGCCGGCAATCAGCCCCAGCATTTT. This sequence joins TRBV10-3 and TRBJ1-5; D is unclear. Germline CDR1 is ENHRY and CDR2 is SYGVKD. V was clipped by 6 bases and J by 2 bases, with 8 bases between them. The CDR3 is 13 residues long.

This clone has a handful of counts. The gene calls are TRBV11-2 and TRBJ2-7; TRBD2 matches at 7 bases. CDR3 length equals 15 residues. J gave up 1 base and V 5 bases, and 8 bases lay outside the gene matches. Germline V lookup: CDR1 SGHAT, CDR2 FQNNGV. The CDR3 nucleotides are TGTGCCAGCAGCCAAGATTCTAGCGGATCCTACGAGCAGTACTTC. Protein sequence: CASSQDSSGSYEQYF.

The gene calls are TRBV23-1 and TRBJ2-1; tentative D call: TRBD1 (5 bases). TRBV23-1 is designated an ORF whose function remains uncertain. The CDR3 consists of 14 residues. V lost 3 bases and J 7 bases, leaving 13 bases between the germline ends. The CDR3 region is CASSQGRKWNEQFF. CDR3 DNA sequence: TGCGCCAGCAGTCAGGGGCGCAAGTGGAATGAGCAGTTCTTC.

Details on this clone: At one end the junction does not follow the germline gene, possibly because of a read error. The chain recombines TRBV7-9 with TRBJ2-1, with 7 bases fitting TRBD1. The CDR3 contains 15 residues. Germline values: CDR1 SEHNR, CDR2 FQNEAQ (reference sequence). CDR3 nucleotide sequence: TGCGCCAGCAGCCACGGGACAGTGGACGACAATGAGCAGTTCTTC. Amino acid sequence: CASSHGTVDDNEQFF.

The V call is TRBV4-2, the J call TRBJ2-2, with a possible D match to TRBD2 (5 bases). The CDR3 is 17 residues long. Germline V lookup: CDR1 LGHNA, CDR2 YNFKEQ. Trimming took 4 bases from V and 0 from J, leaving 15 bases between them. The chain's CDR3 is CASSPGGGRSNTGELFF. CDR3 coding DNA: TGTGCCAGCAGCCCCGGTGGAGGCCGATCGAACACCGGGGAGCTGTTTTTT.

The gene calls are TRBV28 and TRBJ2-1, with 15 bases identical to TRBD2. Germline V CDR1 and CDR2: MDHEN, SYDVKM. The V gene end was trimmed by 7 bases and the J gene end by 6 bases; junction bases not matched to a gene: 1. This CDR3 spans 14 amino acids. The CDR3 region has the DNA TGTGCCAGCATGGGACTAGCGGGGGGCAATGAGCAGTTCTTC. Residues: CASMGLAGGNEQFF.

The chain recombines TRBV7-9 with TRBJ2-5; maybe TRBD2 (5 bases). The CDR3 runs to 14 residues. Trimming left V 5 bases short and J 2 bases short, with 12 bases between. Germline V lookup: CDR1 SEHNR, CDR2 FQNEAQ (reference sequence). The CDR3 here is CASSPLGGQETQYF. The CDR3 DNA is TGTGCCAGCAGCCCCCTAGGAGGTCAAGAGACCCAGTACTTC.

The DNA for the CDR3 is TGTGCCAGCAGCTTAGTCGGGGGGAGGGAGACCCAGTACTTC. Translated, it gives CASSLVGGRETQYF. V and J are TRBV7-2 and TRBJ2-5, with TRBD2 matching over 7 bases. CDR1 and CDR2 from the germline V gene are SGHTA and FQGNSA. This CDR3 has 14 residues. The V gene end was trimmed by 1 base and the J gene end by 5 bases; junction bases not matched to a gene: 4.

The J gene is TRBJ2-7, the V gene TRBV28, with 8 bases that match TRBD1. The germline CDR1 and CDR2 sequences are MDHEN and SYDVKM. J lost 7 bases, V lost 8 bases, and 13 bases had no gene match. This CDR3 region has 14 residues. The CDR3 here is CASDPADRAREQYF. The CDR3 bases are TGTGCCAGCGACCCAGCGGACAGGGCAAGAGAGCAGTACTTC.

This clone turned up a few times. The chain carries TRBV5-6 and TRBJ1-2; 8 nucleotides align to TRBD1. With V trimmed by 3 bases and J by 8 bases, 9 bases remained unmatched. Germline lookup yields CDR1 SGHDT and CDR2 YYEEEE. CDR3 length equals 14 residues. CDR3 sequence (DNA): TGTGCCAGCAGCTACATGGACAGGGTGGGCGGCTACACCTTC. Translated: CASSYMDRVGGYTF.

Regarding this clone: The identical CDR3 is also encoded by other nucleotide sequences in the sample. The chain uses TRBV30 and TRBJ1-1; perhaps TRBD1 as D (5 bases). The CDR3 runs 13 residues. Between the trimmed V and J ends, which lost 0 bases and 0 bases, there was a span of 5 bases. The germline V gene has CDR1 GTSNPN and CDR2 SVGIG (reference sequence). Here the CDR3 DNA reads TGTGCCTGGAGTGTACAGGTGAACACTGAAGCTTTCTTT. This encodes CAWSVQVNTEAFF.